This T cell receptor (beta chain) originates from a study of cytomegalovirus exposure and HLA in healthy donors. Unmatched junction bases numbered 13, after V lost 4 bases and J lost 6 bases. Looked up from germline, CDR1 is MGHRA and CDR2 is YSYEKL. The CDR3 spans 19 residues. With respect to this clone: The target antigen is unknown.

Findings and caveats of the study: It was taken for granted in presence/absence analyses that sequencing depth across donors was roughly uniform.

The PCR used 60 Vbeta and 13 Jbeta primers. Sequencing was performed with immunoSEQ multiplex PCR; in TCRdb, only in-frame clones are kept and a portion is missing. The sample yields 120,000 or so clones, 82% seen once. The rearrangement joins TRBV4-1 to TRBJ2-2; 14 nucleotides agree with TRBD2. This receptor was obtained from a male donor in good health and CMV-seropositive. The sample was PBMCs. CDR3 region: CASSPKPGLAGERAGELFF. As DNA, the CDR3 is TGCGCCAGCAGCCCGAAGCCGGGACTAGCGGGAGAGCGGGCCGGGGAGCTGTTTTTT.